This T cell receptor (beta chain) emerged from a study of blood T cells in healthy people across ages. The table lists this clonotype with a few counts. Its antigen is not known. Peripheral blood, approximately 10 milliliters per donor, was collected. Primers used in a second PCR of about 7 to 12 cycles were a sample-barcoded 5' primer and a J-beta primer mix. From the 5' RACE reads, TCRdb called clonotypes with MiXCR, one entry per CDR3 protein. The table has about 320,000 distinct CDR3 sequences, roughly a quarter seen once. Germline-derived CDR1 and CDR2 are LNHNV and YYDKDF (reference sequence). The CDR3 spans 15 residues. Trimming pared 0 bases from V and 0 bases from J, leaving 8 bases between. Findings and limits, study-wide: Unknown donor CMV status possibly confounded expanded clonotype changes. Naive and antigen-experienced cells could not be conclusively compared, given unsorted PBMCs. Fewer expanded clones and more diversity marked long-lived versus aged donors.

The V and J genes are TRBV15 and TRBJ1-2; no firm D call. Material: blood. The clonotype was recovered from a woman aged 65 to 85 in good health. CDR3 nucleotide sequence: TGTGCCACCAGCAGAGAAGGCTTTTCTAACTATGGCTACACCTTC. Protein product: CATSREGFSNYGYTF. The full variable domain, with the rest looked up from reference TRBV15 and TRBJ1-2, is DAMVIQNPRYQVTQFGKPVTLSCSQTLNHNVMYWYQQKSSQAPKLLFHYYDKDFNNEADTPDNFQSRRPNTSFCFLDIRSPGLGDTAMYLCATSREGFSNYGYTFGSGTRLTVV.